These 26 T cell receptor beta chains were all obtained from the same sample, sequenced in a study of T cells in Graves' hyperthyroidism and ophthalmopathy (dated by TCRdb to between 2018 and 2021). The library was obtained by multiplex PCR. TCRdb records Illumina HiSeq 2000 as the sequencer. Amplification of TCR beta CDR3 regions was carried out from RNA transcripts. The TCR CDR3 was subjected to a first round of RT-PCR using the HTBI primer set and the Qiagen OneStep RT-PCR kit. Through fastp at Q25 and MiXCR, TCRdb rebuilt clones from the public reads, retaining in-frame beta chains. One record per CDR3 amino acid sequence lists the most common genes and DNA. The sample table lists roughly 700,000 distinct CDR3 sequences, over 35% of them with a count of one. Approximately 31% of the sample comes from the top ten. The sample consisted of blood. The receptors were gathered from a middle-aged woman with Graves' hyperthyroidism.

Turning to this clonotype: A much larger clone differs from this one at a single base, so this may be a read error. The CDR3 DNA follows: TGTGCCAGTAGTATGCAGGTAGCACCCCTCCACTTT. Translation gives CASSMQVAPLHF. The chain couples TRBV19 to TRBJ1-6, with D hard to call. Trimming left V 3 bases short and J 11 bases short, with 8 bases between. The germline gives CDR1 LNHDA, CDR2 SQIVND (reference sequence). There are 12 residues in the CDR3.

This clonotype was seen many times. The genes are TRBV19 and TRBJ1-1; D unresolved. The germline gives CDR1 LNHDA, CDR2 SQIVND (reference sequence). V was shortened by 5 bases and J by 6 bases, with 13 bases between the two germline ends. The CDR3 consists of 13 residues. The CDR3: CASSLRFDAEAFF. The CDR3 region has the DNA TGTGCCAGTAGTCTCCGGTTCGACGCTGAAGCTTTCTTT.

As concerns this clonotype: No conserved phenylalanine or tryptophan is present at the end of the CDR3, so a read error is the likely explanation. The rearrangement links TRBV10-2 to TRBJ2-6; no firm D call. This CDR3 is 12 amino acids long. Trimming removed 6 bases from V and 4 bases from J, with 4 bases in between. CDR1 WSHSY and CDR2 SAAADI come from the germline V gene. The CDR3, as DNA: TGCGCCAGCAGGGCCGGGGCCAACGTCCTGACTTCC. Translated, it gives CASRAGANVLTS.

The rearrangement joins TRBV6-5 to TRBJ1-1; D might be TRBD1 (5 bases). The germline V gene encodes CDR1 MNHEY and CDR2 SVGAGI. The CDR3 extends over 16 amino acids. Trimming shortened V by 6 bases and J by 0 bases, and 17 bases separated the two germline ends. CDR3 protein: CASSAQFRGVNTEAFF. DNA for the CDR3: TGTGCCAGCAGCGCGCAGTTCCGGGGCGTGAACACTGAAGCTTTCTTT.

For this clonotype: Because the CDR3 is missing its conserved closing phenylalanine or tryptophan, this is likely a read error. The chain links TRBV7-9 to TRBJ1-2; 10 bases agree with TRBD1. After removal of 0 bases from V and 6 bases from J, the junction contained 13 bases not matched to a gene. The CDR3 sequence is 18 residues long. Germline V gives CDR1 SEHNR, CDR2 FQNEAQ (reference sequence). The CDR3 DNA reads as TGTGCCAGCAGCTTAGCGCAACGATGGACAGGGGGTAGGGATGGCTACACCCTC. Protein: CASSLAQRWTGGRDGYTL.

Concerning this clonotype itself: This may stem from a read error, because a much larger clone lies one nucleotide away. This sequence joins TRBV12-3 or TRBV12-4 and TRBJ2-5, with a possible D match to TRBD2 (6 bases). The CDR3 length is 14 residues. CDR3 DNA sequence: TGTGACAGCAGCGACACGACTGGAGGGGAGACCCAGTACTTC. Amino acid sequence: CDSSDTTGGETQYF.

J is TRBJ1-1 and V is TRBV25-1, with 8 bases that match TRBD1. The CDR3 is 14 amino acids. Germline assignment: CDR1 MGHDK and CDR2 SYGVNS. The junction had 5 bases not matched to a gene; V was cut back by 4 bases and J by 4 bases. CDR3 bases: TGTGCCAGCAGTGTGACAGGGGTATTCACTGAAGCTTTCTTT. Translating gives CASSVTGVFTEAFF.

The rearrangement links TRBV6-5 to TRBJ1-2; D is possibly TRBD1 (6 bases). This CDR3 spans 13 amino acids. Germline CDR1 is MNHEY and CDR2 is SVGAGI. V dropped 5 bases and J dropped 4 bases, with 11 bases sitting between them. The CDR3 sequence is CASSGGAGYGYTF. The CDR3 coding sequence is TGTGCCAGCAGTGGGGGGGCCGGCTATGGCTACACCTTC.

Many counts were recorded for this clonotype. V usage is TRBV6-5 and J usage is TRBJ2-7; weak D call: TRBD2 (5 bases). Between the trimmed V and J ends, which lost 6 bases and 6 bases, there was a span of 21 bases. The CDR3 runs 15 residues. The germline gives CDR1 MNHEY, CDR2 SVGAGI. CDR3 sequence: CASRDSGSPAIEQYF. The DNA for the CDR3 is TGTGCCAGCAGGGACTCCGGGTCCCCCGCCATCGAGCAGTACTTC.

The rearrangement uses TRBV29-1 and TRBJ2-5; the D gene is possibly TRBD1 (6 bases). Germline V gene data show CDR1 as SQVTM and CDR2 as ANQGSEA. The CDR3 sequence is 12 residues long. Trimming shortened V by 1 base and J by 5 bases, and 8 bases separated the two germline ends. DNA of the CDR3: TGCAGCGTTGAAGTCGACAGGGAGACCCAGTACTTC. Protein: CSVEVDRETQYF.

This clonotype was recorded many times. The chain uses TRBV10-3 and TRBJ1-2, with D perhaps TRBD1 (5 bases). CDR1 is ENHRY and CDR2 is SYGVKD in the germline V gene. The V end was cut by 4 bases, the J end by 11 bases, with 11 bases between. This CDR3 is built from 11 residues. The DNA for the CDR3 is TGTGCCATCAGTGTCAGGGAGAGGTACACCTTC. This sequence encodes CAISVRERYTF.

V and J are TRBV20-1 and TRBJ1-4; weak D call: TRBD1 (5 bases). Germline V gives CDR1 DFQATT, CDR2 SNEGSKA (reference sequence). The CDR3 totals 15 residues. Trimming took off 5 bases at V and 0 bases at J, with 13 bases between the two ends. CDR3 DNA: TGCAGTGCTGCATCGGGACTTGCAACTAATGAAAAACTGTTTTTT. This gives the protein CSAASGLATNEKLFF.

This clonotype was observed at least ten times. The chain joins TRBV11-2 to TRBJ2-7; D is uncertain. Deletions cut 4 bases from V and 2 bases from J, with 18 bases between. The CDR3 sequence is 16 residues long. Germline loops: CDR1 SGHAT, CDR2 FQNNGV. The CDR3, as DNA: TGTGCCAGCAGCTCAATCAGCGACGAACGACCCTACGAGCAGTACTTC. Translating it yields CASSSISDERPYEQYF.

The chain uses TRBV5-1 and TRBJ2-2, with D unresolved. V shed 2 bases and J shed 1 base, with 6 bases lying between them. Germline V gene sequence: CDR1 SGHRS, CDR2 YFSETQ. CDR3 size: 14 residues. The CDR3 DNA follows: TGCGCCAGCAGCTTTGTGGAGAACACCGGGGAGCTGTTTTTT. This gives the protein CASSFVENTGELFF.

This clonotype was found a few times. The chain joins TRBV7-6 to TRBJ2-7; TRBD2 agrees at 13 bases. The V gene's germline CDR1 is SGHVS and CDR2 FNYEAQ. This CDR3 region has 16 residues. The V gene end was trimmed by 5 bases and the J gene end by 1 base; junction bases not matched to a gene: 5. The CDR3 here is CASSQWTSGRSYEQYF. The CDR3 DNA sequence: TGTGCCAGCAGCCAATGGACTAGCGGGAGATCCTACGAGCAGTACTTC.

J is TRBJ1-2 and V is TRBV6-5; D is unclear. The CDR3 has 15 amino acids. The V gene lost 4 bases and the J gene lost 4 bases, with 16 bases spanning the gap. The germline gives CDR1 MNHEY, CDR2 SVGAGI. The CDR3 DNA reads TGTGCCAGCAGTTCCCCCCGGACCGGACCCTATGGCTACACCTTC. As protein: CASSSPRTGPYGYTF.

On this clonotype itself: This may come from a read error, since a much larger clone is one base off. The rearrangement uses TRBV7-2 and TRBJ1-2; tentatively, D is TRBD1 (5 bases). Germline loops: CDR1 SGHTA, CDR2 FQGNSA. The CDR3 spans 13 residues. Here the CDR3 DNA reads TGTGCCAACAGCCCACGGACATTATATGGCTACACCTTC. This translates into CANSPRTLYGYTF.

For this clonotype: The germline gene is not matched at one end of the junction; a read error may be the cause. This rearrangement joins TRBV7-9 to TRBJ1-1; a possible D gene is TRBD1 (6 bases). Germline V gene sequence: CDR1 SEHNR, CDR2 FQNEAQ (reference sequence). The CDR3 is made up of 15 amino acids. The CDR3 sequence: CASSQGPYMNTEAFF. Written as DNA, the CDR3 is TGCGCCAGCAGCCAGGGGCCTTACATGAACACTGAAGCTTTCTTT.

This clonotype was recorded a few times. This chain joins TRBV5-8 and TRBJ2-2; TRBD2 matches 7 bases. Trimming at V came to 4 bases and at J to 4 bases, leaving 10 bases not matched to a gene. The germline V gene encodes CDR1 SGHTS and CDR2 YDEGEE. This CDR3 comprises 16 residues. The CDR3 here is CASSRGGGTGTGELFF. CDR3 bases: TGTGCCAGCAGCCGCGGCGGGGGAACAGGCACCGGGGAGCTGTTTTTT.

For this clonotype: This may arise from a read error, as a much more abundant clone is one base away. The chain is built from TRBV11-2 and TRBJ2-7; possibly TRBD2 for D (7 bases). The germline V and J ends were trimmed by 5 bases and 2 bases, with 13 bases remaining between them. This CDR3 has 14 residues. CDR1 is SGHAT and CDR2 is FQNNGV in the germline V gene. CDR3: CASSPGAGAYEQYF. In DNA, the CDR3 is TGTGCCAGCAGCCCGGGGGCGGGGGCCTACGAGCAGTACTTC.

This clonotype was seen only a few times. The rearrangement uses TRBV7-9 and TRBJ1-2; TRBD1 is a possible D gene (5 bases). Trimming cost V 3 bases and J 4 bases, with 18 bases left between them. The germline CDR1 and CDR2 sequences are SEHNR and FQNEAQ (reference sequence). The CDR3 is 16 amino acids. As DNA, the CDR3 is TGTGCCAGCAGCTTGAACTTGAGGGGTGGAATCTATGGCTACACCTTC. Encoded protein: CASSLNLRGGIYGYTF.

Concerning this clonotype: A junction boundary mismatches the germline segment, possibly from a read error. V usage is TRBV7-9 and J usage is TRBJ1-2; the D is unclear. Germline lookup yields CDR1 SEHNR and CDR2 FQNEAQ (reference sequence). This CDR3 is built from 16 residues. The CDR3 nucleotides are TGTGGCAGCAGTTCGGATCAAAGCTCTGGAGACAAAGGTCGCACCTTC. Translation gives CGSSSDQSSGDKGRTF.

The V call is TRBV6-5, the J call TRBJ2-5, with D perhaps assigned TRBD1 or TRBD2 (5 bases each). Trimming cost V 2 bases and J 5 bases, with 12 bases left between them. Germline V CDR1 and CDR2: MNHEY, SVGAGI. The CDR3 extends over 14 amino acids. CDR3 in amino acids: CASSYVGVGETQYF. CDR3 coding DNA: TGTGCCAGCAGTTACGTGGGGGTCGGGGAGACCCAGTACTTC.

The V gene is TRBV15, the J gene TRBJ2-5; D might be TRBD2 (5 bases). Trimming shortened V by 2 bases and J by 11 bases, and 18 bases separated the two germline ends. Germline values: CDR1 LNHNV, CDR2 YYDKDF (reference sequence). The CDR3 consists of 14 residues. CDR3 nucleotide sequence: TGTGCCACCAGCAGAACCCCCCGGAGGAATGAGCAGTACTTC. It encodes CATSRTPRRNEQYF.

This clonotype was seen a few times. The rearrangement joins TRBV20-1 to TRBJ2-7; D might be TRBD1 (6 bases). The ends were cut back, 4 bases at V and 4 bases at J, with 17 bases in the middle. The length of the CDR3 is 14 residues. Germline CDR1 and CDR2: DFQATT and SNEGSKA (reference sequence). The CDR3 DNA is TGCAGTGCTACAAAAATGGGACAAGGGTACGAGCAGTACTTC. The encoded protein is CSATKMGQGYEQYF.

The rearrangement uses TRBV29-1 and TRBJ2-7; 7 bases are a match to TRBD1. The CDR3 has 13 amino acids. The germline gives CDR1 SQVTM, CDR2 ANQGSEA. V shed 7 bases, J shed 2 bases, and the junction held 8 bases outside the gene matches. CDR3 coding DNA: TGCAGCGCCTTAGGGGACAGTGCCTACGAGCAGTACTTC. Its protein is CSALGDSAYEQYF.